The rows below give T cell receptor beta chains drawn from one sample of a study of blood T cell repertoires in COVID-19. Measured with immunoSEQ multiplex PCR; TCRdb has only the in-frame clones, and not every one. The repertoire holds over 55,000 clones, with about 80% as singletons. The source material was peripheral blood. The receptors shown here come from a woman of 80 years or more with acute or convalescent COVID-19. CDR3s include the opening cysteine and the closing phenylalanine or tryptophan. The D gene is left open where the match is weak. Expanded clones are given a class, and other clones once, few, many or no size at all.

d_call	clone_size	v_call	j_call	cdr3_nt	cdr3_aa
TRBD1	.	TRBV6-6	TRBJ2-2	TGTGCCAGCAACGACAGGGGGAACACCGGGGAGCTGTTTTTT	CASNDRGNTGELFF
.	.	TRBV14	TRBJ2-7	TGTGCCAGCAGCCAATTGGGGGGTACCTACGAGCAGTACTTC	CASSQLGGTYEQYF
.	.	TRBV7-8	TRBJ2-3	TGTGCCAGCACGTTAGGAGGCTCAGATACGCAGTATTTT	CASTLGGSDTQYF
TRBD1	few	TRBV19	TRBJ2-7	TGTGCCAGTAGCCCGGGACAGATATACGAGCAGTACTTC	CASSPGQIYEQYF
.	.	TRBV28	TRBJ1-2	TGTGCCAGCAGTTTCCTTCTCAGAGGACTGAGGGGGAACTATGGCTACACCTTC	CASSFLLRGLRGNYGYTF
.	.	TRBV21-1	TRBJ2-4	TGTGCCAGCAGCAAAGGGTTAGTCCGTCAGGGAGGGTCCAAAAACATTCAGTACTTC	CASSKGLVRQGGSKNIQYF
TRBD1	.	TRBV4-2	TRBJ1-4	TGTGCCAGCAGCCAAGATTTGTGGACAGGGGTGGCTAATGAAAAACTGTTTTTT	CASSQDLWTGVANEKLFF
.	.	TRBV13	TRBJ1-1	TGTGCCAGCAGCTCCATTAACAGGGTGGGCACTGAAGCTTTCTTT	CASSSINRVGTEAFF
.	.	TRBV29-1	TRBJ2-3	TGCAGCGTAGAAACAGGGGGGGCAGATACGCAGTATTTT	CSVETGGADTQYF
TRBD1	.	TRBV19	TRBJ2-7	TGTGCCAGTAGTACCACCGGGACAGGGAGTCACGAGCAGTACTTC	CASSTTGTGSHEQYF
.	.	TRBV6-6	TRBJ2-3	TGTGCCAGCAGTCCCAGGACTGCCGTCCCCCTAACCTCCACAATAACAGATACGCAGTATTTT	CASSPRTAVPLTSTITDTQYF
.	.	TRBV24-1	TRBJ1-1	TGTGCCACCAGTGAATATTCGAACACTGAAGCTTTCTTT	CATSEYSNTEAFF
.	.	TRBV10-2	TRBJ1-1	TGCGCCAGCAGTTATTTAGGGGGAAACACTGAAGCTTTCTTT	CASSYLGGNTEAFF
.	.	TRBV10-2	TRBJ2-3	TGCGCCAGCACCCCGGCGGACTTGACAGATACGCAGTATTTT	CASTPADLTDTQYF
.	.	TRBV24-1	TRBJ1-2	TGTGCCACCCGCGGTCGGGAAGGTGGCTACACCTTC	CATRGREGGYTF
TRBD2	few	TRBV11-2	TRBJ2-3	TGTGCCAGCAGCTGGGGCCTAGCGGCGGAGCATACGCAGTATTTT	CASSWGLAAEHTQYF
.	.	TRBV27	TRBJ1-2	TGTGCCAGCAGCCCTCTCTATACCTATGGCTACACCTTC	CASSPLYTYGYTF
TRBD1	once	TRBV7-6	TRBJ2-1	TGTGCCAGCAGCGCGTACAAGGGGGCCTCCTCCTACAATGAGCAGTTCTTC	CASSAYKGASSYNEQFF
.	once	TRBV27	TRBJ2-7	TGTGCCAGCAGCCCGACTAGCTCCTACGAGCAGTACTTC	CASSPTSSYEQYF
.	few	TRBV3-1/TRBV3-2	TRBJ2-5	TGTGCCAGCAGCCAAGCCGGGAGCGGCCCCAGCGGGCGGGAGACCCAGTACTTC	CASSQAGSGPSGRETQYF
.	.	TRBV7-9	TRBJ2-7	TGTGCCAGCAGCTTAGAAGCGCCCGCCTACGAGCAGTACTTC	CASSLEAPAYEQYF
.	.	TRBV4-1	TRBJ2-3	TGCGCCAGCAGCCAATTAAAGAGGAGCGATACGCAGTATTTT	CASSQLKRSDTQYF
.	once	TRBV5-4	TRBJ2-4	TGTGCCAGCAGCTTGTCGGGAAGAGGCAAAAACATTCAGTACTTC	CASSLSGRGKNIQYF
.	.	TRBV28	TRBJ1-1	TGTGCCAGCAGTTTATTTTCGGGGGAAGCTTTCTTT	CASSLFSGEAFF
.	.	TRBV29-1	TRBJ2-7	TGCAGCGTGGAATCTAGCTCCTACGAGCAGTACTTC	CSVESSSYEQYF
.	.	TRBV5-1	TRBJ2-7	TGCGCCAGCAGCTTGGGAGCAGGGGCGGGCTACGAGCAGTACTTC	CASSLGAGAGYEQYF
TRBD2	.	TRBV10-3	TRBJ2-2	TGTGCCATCAGTGAGCCGGGACTAGCCGGCGGGGAGCTGTTTTTT	CAISEPGLAGGELFF
TRBD2	.	TRBV30	TRBJ2-7	TGTGCCTGGAGTAGGCGGGAGGGGCCCTACGAGCAGTACTTC	CAWSRREGPYEQYF
TRBD1	.	TRBV13	TRBJ1-1	TGTGCCAGCAGCCCCCGACAGGGTATGAACACTGAAGCTTTCTTT	CASSPRQGMNTEAFF
TRBD1	once	TRBV2	TRBJ1-5	TGTGCCAGCAGTGAATTTTCGAGGATGGACAGGGGGCATCAGCCCCAGCATTTT	CASSEFSRMDRGHQPQHF
TRBD1	.	TRBV9	TRBJ1-1	TGTGCCAGCAGCGTAGTTGGGTGGGGACAGGGAGACACTGAAGCTTTCTTT	CASSVVGWGQGDTEAFF
.	.	TRBV7-2	TRBJ1-2	TGTGCCAGCAGCTTATCCCCGGGACAAGGCTATGGCTACACCTTC	CASSLSPGQGYGYTF
.	.	TRBV2	TRBJ2-7	TGTGCCAGCAGTGAAGGCCTAAGCCCGGAGCAGTACTTC	CASSEGLSPEQYF
.	.	TRBV11-2	TRBJ2-7	TGTGCCAGCAGCTTAGAATGGAGGCTCGTGGACGAGCAGTACTTC	CASSLEWRLVDEQYF
TRBD1	.	TRBV2	TRBJ2-1	TGTGCCAGCAGGAGGGACAGTTCCCTCTACAATGAGCAGTTCTTC	CASRRDSSLYNEQFF